This is a list of T cell receptor beta chains from one sample in a study of T cell repertoires in cytomegalovirus infection. Each CDR3 protein is one row after TCRdb ran MiXCR on the reads. The profile shows a few hundred thousand distinct CDR3 sequences, roughly a fifth of them singletons. For these receptors, no antigen is known. The specimen comprised cultured PBMCs, sampled from culture after CMV antigen stimulation. Every receptor here comes from a human donor in good health (CMV status not recorded). Some clones in this sample may be carry-over from other donors' samples. Each CDR3 is given with its conserved first and last residue. Fields, in order: V gene, J gene, D gene, clone size, CDR3 DNA, CDR3 protein. A D gene is named only where the DNA matches it firmly. Some rows mark clone size as missing; the rest say once, few, many or name a class of expanded clone.

TRBV11-2,TRBJ1-2,TRBD1,many,TGTGCCAGCAGCCGCCCCGGGACAGATAACTATGGCTACACCTTC,CASSRPGTDNYGYTF
TRBV7-6,TRBJ2-2,TRBD1,many,TGTGCCAGCAGCTTAACCCTTATACGGACAGGCTGGAAAACCGGGGAGCTGTTTTTT,CASSLTLIRTGWKTGELFF
TRBV28,TRBJ2-2,NA,few,TGTGCCAGCACCCTGGCAGGTTACCGTATCCCCGGGGAGCTGTTTTTT,CASTLAGYRIPGELFF
TRBV3-1,TRBJ2-3,NA,NA,TGTGCCAGCAGCCAAGAGGGTACTATGCGGTCGGATACGCAGTATTTT,CASSQEGTMRSDTQYF
TRBV12-3/TRBV12-4,TRBJ2-5,TRBD2,many,TGTGCCAGTCGATTGGGTAGCGGGAGCCGCCTCGCCCAGTACTTC,CASRLGSGSRLAQYF
TRBV19,TRBJ2-3,NA,NA,TGTGCCAGTAGTGCGGGATCGGTAGTGGATACGCAGTATTTT,CASSAGSVVDTQYF
TRBV27,TRBJ2-6,NA,few,TGTGCCAGCAGTTTATGGGGCAGGGCCTCTGGGGCCAACGTCCTGACTTTC,CASSLWGRASGANVLTF
TRBV20-1,TRBJ2-1,TRBD2,NA,TGCAGTGCTGCTCGGGGGGTTGATGAGCAGTTCTTC,CSAARGVDEQFF
TRBV2,TRBJ2-1,NA,few,TGTGCCAGCAATTCTCGGGTAAATGAGCAGTTCTTC,CASNSRVNEQFF
TRBV24-1,TRBJ1-2,NA,few,TGTGCCACCAGTGATTACAGGGCGGATGGCTACACCTTC,CATSDYRADGYTF
TRBV20-1,TRBJ2-3,TRBD1,NA,TGCAGTGCTCGAAGGGGGCCGAGGTCGCCAGATACGCAGTATTTT,CSARRGPRSPDTQYF
TRBV27,TRBJ2-2,TRBD2,NA,TGTGCCAGCAGTTTATACCCTACTAGCGGGAGTGACACCGGGGAGCTGTTTTTT,CASSLYPTSGSDTGELFF
TRBV6-8,TRBJ2-1,NA,NA,TGTGCCAGCACTCCAATTGGGTGGGTAGTCTCCTACAATGAGCAGTTCTTC,CASTPIGWVVSYNEQFF
TRBV7-6,TRBJ2-7,NA,many,TGTGCCAGCAGCCCCGGAGGATCCCTATCCCACGAGCAGTACTTC,CASSPGGSLSHEQYF
TRBV6-2/TRBV6-3,TRBJ2-1,NA,few,TGTGCCAGCAGTTATTCTTTATCCTCCCTGAGGGATGAGCAGTTCTTC,CASSYSLSSLRDEQFF
TRBV19,TRBJ2-1,TRBD2,NA,TGTGCCAGTAGTATTCCGGGACTAGGGCGCAATGAGCAGTTCTTC,CASSIPGLGRNEQFF
TRBV7-9,TRBJ1-2,TRBD1,few,TGTGCCAGCAGCTTTTTGGGGACAGGTCGTTATGGCTACACCTTC,CASSFLGTGRYGYTF
TRBV7-2,TRBJ2-3,NA,many,TGTGCCAGCAGCTTCAGGTCAGATACGCAGTATTTT,CASSFRSDTQYF
TRBV7-8,TRBJ2-7,NA,NA,TGTGCCAGCAGCTTAGCGCGGATAACCTACGAGCAGTACTTC,CASSLARITYEQYF
TRBV28,TRBJ2-1,NA,NA,TGTGCCAGCAGTCGACGTGGGTGGGACTACAATGAGCAGTTCTTC,CASSRRGWDYNEQFF
TRBV7-2,TRBJ2-5,NA,NA,TGTGCCAGCAGCTTAGAAGGGCCTGGGGGACGGGGGACCCAGTACTTC,CASSLEGPGGRGTQYF
TRBV6-5,TRBJ2-7,TRBD1,NA,TGTGCCAGCAGTTACCCAGTCAGGGGGCTGGTGTACGAGCAGTACTTC,CASSYPVRGLVYEQYF
TRBV7-2,TRBJ2-2,NA,many,TGTGCCAGCAGCTTAGTTGGCGGGCGAAACACCGGGGAGCTGTTTTTT,CASSLVGGRNTGELFF
TRBV7-9,TRBJ2-7,NA,NA,TGTGCCAGCAGACGCCCTAGCGCCGGCGAGCAGTACTTC,CASRRPSAGEQYF
TRBV11-2,TRBJ1-1,NA,few,TGTGCCAGCAGTCACCCCCGCGGTACAGCCACTGAAGCTTTCTTT,CASSHPRGTATEAFF
TRBV7-2,TRBJ1-1,TRBD1,NA,TGTGCCAGCAGTTGGGACAGGGGAACTGAAGCTTTCTTT,CASSWDRGTEAFF
TRBV5-6,TRBJ2-3,TRBD2,once,TGTGCCAGCAGCTTGTTGGGGGAGGGCCAAGATACGCAGTATTTT,CASSLLGEGQDTQYF
TRBV7-2,TRBJ1-1,NA,many,TGTGCCAGCAGCTTAATGATCACTGAAGCTTTCTTT,CASSLMITEAFF
TRBV28,TRBJ2-6,NA,few,TGTGCCAGCAGTTTCATTTCCCCCTCCTCTGGGGCCAACGTCCTGACTTTC,CASSFISPSSGANVLTF
TRBV30,TRBJ2-2,TRBD2,NA,TGTGCCTGGAGTGTCCGTAGCGGACTAGCCGGGGAGCTGTTTTTT,CAWSVRSGLAGELFF
TRBV20-1,TRBJ1-2,NA,NA,TGCAGTGCTAGGGTTGGGTCAGAATATGGCTACACCTTC,CSARVGSEYGYTF
TRBV12-3/TRBV12-4,TRBJ1-6,NA,few,TGTGCCAGCTGCAAAAACCAGGAATCACCCCTCCACTTT,CASCKNQESPLHF
TRBV7-9,TRBJ2-1,TRBD2,few,TGTGCCAGCAGCTTAGGGGGTCGAGCGGGGAGTTACAATGAGCAGTTCTTC,CASSLGGRAGSYNEQFF
TRBV15,TRBJ2-4,TRBD1,NA,TGTGCCACCAGCAGAGTTCAGGACAGGGGTTCCTGGGCCAAAAACATTCAGTACTTC,CATSRVQDRGSWAKNIQYF
TRBV7-2,TRBJ2-3,NA,NA,TGTGCCAGCAGCTTATGGCGGGTTAGCACAGATACGCAGTATTTT,CASSLWRVSTDTQYF
TRBV19,TRBJ2-7,NA,NA,TGTGCCAGTAGTATAAGTAGCGGTACCTACGAGCAGTACTTC,CASSISSGTYEQYF
TRBV4-3,TRBJ2-1,NA,many,TGCGCCAGCAGCCAAGACAGGTTCTCCTACAATGAGCAGTTCTTC,CASSQDRFSYNEQFF
TRBV6-1,TRBJ2-7,NA,many,TGTGCCAGCAGTCGTCCGGGGGAAATCTACGAGCAGTACTTC,CASSRPGEIYEQYF
TRBV28,TRBJ2-1,NA,NA,TGTGCCAGCAGCCCCCCTCTGATGGGACCCGACAATGAGCAGTTCTTC,CASSPPLMGPDNEQFF
TRBV7-2,TRBJ2-5,NA,many,TGTGCCAGCAGCTTACTGCGGCCCGGGGAGACCCAGTACTTC,CASSLLRPGETQYF
TRBV7-2,TRBJ1-2,TRBD1,NA,TGTGCCAGCAGCTCCGGGACAGGCCATCGTCGGAGCTACACCTTC,CASSSGTGHRRSYTF
TRBV7-9,TRBJ2-1,TRBD2,few,TGTGCCAGCAGCACCGGGACTAGCGGATACTCCTACAATGAGCAGTTCTTC,CASSTGTSGYSYNEQFF
TRBV7-2,TRBJ2-3,TRBD2,NA,TGTGCCAGCAAAGGGACTAGCGGGGGCTCAGATACGCAGTATTTT,CASKGTSGGSDTQYF
TRBV7-2,TRBJ2-7,TRBD1,NA,TGTGCCAGCAGCTCCCAAGGGACAGGTCTTTCCTACGAGCAGTACTTC,CASSSQGTGLSYEQYF
TRBV9,TRBJ2-3,NA,NA,TGTGCCAGCAGCGTAGAACCCCCCCCGACAGATACGCAGTATTTT,CASSVEPPPTDTQYF
TRBV20-1,TRBJ2-1,TRBD2,NA,TGCAGTGCTAGTCCTAGCGGGAGGACTAATGAGCAGTTCTTC,CSASPSGRTNEQFF
TRBV28,TRBJ2-1,NA,NA,TGTGCCAGCAGTTTCGTGGGAAGCTCCTACAATGAGCAGTTCTTC,CASSFVGSSYNEQFF
TRBV7-8,TRBJ1-1,TRBD1,many,TGTGCCAGCAGCTTAACGGACAGGGCGAACACTGAAGCTTTCTTT,CASSLTDRANTEAFF
TRBV7-2,TRBJ2-1,TRBD2,many,TGTGCCAGCAGCTTGCGGGCAAGCGGGAGGGATGAGCAGTTCTTC,CASSLRASGRDEQFF
TRBV7-2,TRBJ1-2,NA,many,TGTGCCAGCAGCTTATACCAGGCCAATTCCCACTATGGCTACACCTTC,CASSLYQANSHYGYTF
TRBV7-8,TRBJ1-4,NA,many,TGTGCCAGCAGCCCTGAGGGTCGTGCTAATGAAAAACTGTTTTTT,CASSPEGRANEKLFF
TRBV5-1,TRBJ2-5,NA,NA,TGCGCCAGCAGCTTGGCTCTAGGGACGGCCAGAGTGACCCAGTACTTC,CASSLALGTARVTQYF
TRBV10-2,TRBJ1-1,TRBD1,few,TGCGCCAGCGGACAGGGGGCGCAGAACACTGAAGCTTTCTTT,CASGQGAQNTEAFF
TRBV7-2,TRBJ2-7,TRBD1,few,TGTGCCAGCAGCCCGACAGGGAATAGCTACGAGCAGTACTTC,CASSPTGNSYEQYF
TRBV7-2,TRBJ2-1,TRBD2,many,TGTGCCAGCAGCTTAGGGATTCCCGGGACTAGCGACTACAATGAGCAGTTCTTC,CASSLGIPGTSDYNEQFF
TRBV15,TRBJ2-3,TRBD1,few,TGTGCCACCAGCAGAGCAGGGGGAATGACGGCTACGCAGTATTTT,CATSRAGGMTATQYF
TRBV12-3/TRBV12-4,TRBJ1-2,NA,few,TGTGCCAGCAGGAAGACGGGGAGCGTCTATGGCTACACCTTC,CASRKTGSVYGYTF
TRBV7-2,TRBJ2-5,NA,NA,TGTGCCAGCAGCCGTGTGGCGATGGAGACCCAGTACTTC,CASSRVAMETQYF